These 18 T cell receptor beta chains were sequenced from one sample in a study of glioma-infiltrating T cells. Using RNA template, CDR3s of TCR alpha and beta were amplified with iRepertoire arm-PCR. TCRdb passed the multiplex PCR reads through MiXCR, listing each CDR3 protein once. The sample consists of about 130,000 distinct CDR3 sequences, more than 20% of them appearing once. Sequencing was done on a sample of glioma tissue, nonneoplastic brain tissue, or PBMCs (not recorded which). The receptors were sampled from a human donor with low-grade glioma or glioblastoma, undergoing nonglioma brain surgery, or in good health (not recorded which).

The chain is built from TRBV29-1 and TRBJ2-7, with TRBD2 identical over 7 bases. The CDR3 runs to 14 residues. Germline CDR1 SQVTM, CDR2 ANQGSEA. Trimming cost V 6 bases and J 1 base; bases outside gene matches: 9. The CDR3 protein is CSVERGSGSYEQYF. CDR3 sequence (DNA): TGCAGCGTGGAACGCGGGAGTGGATCCTACGAGCAGTACTTC.

In the case of this clonotype: This may arise from a read error, as a much more abundant clone is one base away. V usage is TRBV2 and J usage is TRBJ2-7, with TRBD1 matching over 7 bases. The CDR3 extends over 16 amino acids. Trimming at V came to 5 bases and at J to 4 bases, leaving 14 bases not matched to a gene. From germline, CDR1 is SNHLY and CDR2 FYNNEI. The CDR3 nucleotides read TGTGCCAGCAGTTTTTACCTCAAACAGGGGTCGTACGAGCAGTACTTC. Protein product: CASSFYLKQGSYEQYF.

On this clonotype itself: It may be a read error: a sequence one base away is much more abundant. The chain is built from TRBV29-1 and TRBJ2-3; the D gene is possibly TRBD1 (5 bases). The CDR3 covers 12 residues. Germline CDR1 and CDR2: SQVTM and ANQGSEA. The CDR3 region has the DNA TGCAGCGTTGCGGTGGACACAAATACGCAGTATTTT. Translating it yields CSVAVDTNTQYF.

A few counts support this clonotype. Given the absence of the conserved phenylalanine or tryptophan at the CDR3 end, a read error is likely. The limits of the CDR3 on the DNA are not certain, so only TCRdb's listed CDR3 is given. The chain uses TRBV12-3 or TRBV12-4 and TRBJ2-1; the D call in the table, TRBD2, was not verified against the DNA. The CDR3 is 11 residues long, ends included. CDR3 protein: CASSVGTSFTV.

Worth noting for this clonotype: The junction and the germline gene differ at one end; a read error may be behind it. This chain uses TRBV18 with TRBJ2-5; a weak D match, TRBD2 (5 bases). CDR1 and CDR2 (germline): KGHSH, LQKENI. The CDR3 is 15 residues long. In DNA, the CDR3 is TGTGCCAGCTCGCCACCTGCTCTAGCTGAGGAGACCCAGTACTTC. Its protein is CASSPPALAEETQYF. Combining the CDR3 with reference TRBV18 and TRBJ2-5 gives the whole variable domain NAGVMQNPRHLVRRRGQEARLRCSPMKGHSHVYWYRQLPEEGLKFMVYLQKENIIDESGMPKERFSAEFPKEGPSILRIQQVVRGDSAAYFCASSPPALAEETQYFGPGTRLLVL.

The sample holds one count of this clonotype. One end of the junction fails to match germline, which may point to a read error. This chain joins TRBV20-1 and TRBJ2-7, with unresolved D. Germline V gene sequence: CDR1 DFQATT, CDR2 SNEGSKA (reference sequence). The CDR3 length is 11 residues. CDR3 sequence: CSAQHGYGQYF. CDR3 nucleotide sequence: TGCAGTGCTCAACATGGCTACGGGCAGTACTTC.

Remarks on this clonotype: Given a much more abundant clone one base away, this may be a read error. CDR3 sequence reads: CASTQEWSPSGNTIYF. CDR3 in DNA: TGCGCCAGCACCCAAGAATGGAGCCCCTCTGGAAACACCATATATTTT. J is TRBJ1-3 and V is TRBV4-3; the D is unclear. The CDR3 has 16 residues. From germline, CDR1 is LGHNA and CDR2 YSLEER.

This clonotype was found many times. The chain is built from TRBV4-3 and TRBJ2-7; 8 nucleotides line up with TRBD2. The CDR3 is 15 amino acids. Germline CDR1 reads LGHNA; CDR2 reads YSLEER. V shed 1 base, J shed 0 bases, and the junction held 2 bases outside the gene matches. In DNA form, the CDR3 reads TGCGCCAGCAGCCAAGGTAGCGGGAACTCCTACGAGCAGTACTTC. Translation: CASSQGSGNSYEQYF.

About this clonotype: A much larger clone sits a single nucleotide away, making a read error possible. The chain is built from TRBV19 and TRBJ1-2, with D tentatively TRBD1 (6 bases). The CDR3 is 15 residues long. Germline CDR1 is LNHDA and CDR2 is SQIVND (reference sequence). The CDR3 loop reads CASSILIRGGYSYTF. The CDR3 DNA is TGTGCCAGTAGTATCCTGATCAGGGGTGGCTATAGCTACACCTTC.

In regard to this clonotype: A much larger clone is a single base away; this may be a read error. The V gene is TRBV14, the J gene TRBJ2-7; no clear D gene. The germline gives CDR1 SGHDN, CDR2 FVKESK. This CDR3 has 16 residues. V was pared by 1 base and J by 0 bases, with 13 bases between. The CDR3 DNA reads TGTGCCAGCAGCCAAGCTATCCAGGCCCTCTCCTACGAGCAGTACTTC. This translates into CASSQAIQALSYEQYF. Combining the CDR3 with reference TRBV14 and TRBJ2-7 gives the whole variable domain EAGVTQFPSHSVIEKGQTVTLRCDPISGHDNLYWYRRVMGKEIKFLLHFVKESKQDESGMPNNRFLAERTGGTYSTLKVQPAELEDSGVYFCASSQAIQALSYEQYFGPGTRLTVT.

This clonotype appeared a few times. The chain couples TRBV9 to TRBJ1-2, with D possibly being TRBD1 (6 bases). Germline V lookup: CDR1 SGDLS, CDR2 YYNGEE. The CDR3 is made up of 14 amino acids. Trimming took off 2 bases at V and 7 bases at J, with 15 bases between the two ends. The DNA of the CDR3 is TGTGCCAGCAGCGTGGACGGGGGCGTGAGTGGCTACACCTTC. It encodes CASSVDGGVSGYTF.

The gene calls are TRBV19 and TRBJ1-5, with a weak D call TRBD1 (5 bases). Per germline, CDR1 LNHDA and CDR2 SQIVND (reference sequence). V was shortened by 6 bases and J by 3 bases, with 21 bases between the two germline ends. This CDR3 is built from 17 residues. The CDR3 protein is CASRPLDTVDYNQPQHF. The CDR3 bases are TGTGCCAGTAGACCGCTGGACACGGTAGACTACAATCAGCCCCAGCATTTT.

This clonotype has more than one count but fewer than ten. The rearrangement uses TRBV5-5 and TRBJ2-3; D is unclear. This CDR3 is built from 16 residues. V dropped 5 bases and J dropped 2 bases, with 18 bases sitting between them. CDR1 and CDR2 (germline): SGHKS, YYEKEE (reference sequence). CDR3 in DNA: TGTGCCAGCAGACTCCTCCGAAGCGAATACACAGATACGCAGTATTTT. Residues: CASRLLRSEYTDTQYF. Together with reference TRBV5-5 and TRBJ2-3, the CDR3 gives the full variable domain: DAGVTQSPTHLIKTRGQQVTLRCSPISGHKSVSWYQQVLGQGPQFIFQYYEKEERGRGNFPDRFSARQFPNYSSELNVNALLLGDSALYLCASRLLRSEYTDTQYFGPGTRLTVL.

This clonotype came up many times. The genes are TRBV27 and TRBJ2-7; TRBD1 aligns across 9 bases. Unmatched junction bases numbered 6, after V lost 4 bases and J lost 5 bases. Germline V gene sequence: CDR1 MNHEY, CDR2 SMNVEV (reference sequence). CDR3 length equals 14 residues. CDR3 protein: CASSSDRGLNEQYF. In nucleotides, the CDR3 is TGTGCCAGCAGTTCGGACAGGGGCCTTAACGAGCAGTACTTC.

To note about this clonotype: This may be a read error, as it is one base from a much larger clone. This sequence joins TRBV4-3 and TRBJ2-1; D not resolved. Germline-derived CDR1 and CDR2 are LGHNA and YSLEER. This CDR3 spans 14 amino acids. V shed 4 bases and J shed 7 bases, with 14 bases lying between them. The chain's CDR3 is CASSRDRIGNEQFF. In DNA form, the CDR3 reads TGCGCCAGCAGCCGAGATCGAATTGGTAATGAGCAGTTCTTC.

This chain links TRBV18 with TRBJ2-7; perhaps TRBD2 as D (5 bases). V lost 6 bases and J lost 0, with 15 bases in between. Germline CDR1 reads KGHSH; CDR2 reads LQKENI. The CDR3 contains 15 residues. Here the CDR3 DNA reads TGTGCCAGCTCCCCTGGACTGACCGTCTCCTACGAGCAGTACTTC. Translating gives CASSPGLTVSYEQYF.

This clonotype has just a few counts. The chain couples TRBV7-6 to TRBJ2-7; 9 bases agree with TRBD1. The junction had 7 bases not matched to a gene; V was cut back by 5 bases and J by 5 bases. The V gene's germline CDR1 is SGHVS and CDR2 FNYEAQ. This CDR3 has 14 amino acids. In nucleotides, the CDR3 is TGTGCCAGCAGCCTAGGACAGGGGAGCCACGAGCAGTACTTC. It codes for CASSLGQGSHEQYF.

Points on this clonotype: This clone may be a read error of a much larger clone one base away. The gene calls are TRBV28 and TRBJ2-7; D gene ambiguous. CDR3 size: 15 residues. CDR1 and CDR2 from the germline V gene are MDHEN and SYDVKM. The V end was cut by 1 base, the J end by 1 base, with 11 bases between. CDR3 in DNA: TGTGCCAGCAGTTTATTAACGGCAGCTTCCTACGAGCAGTACTTC. Its protein is CASSLLTAASYEQYF.